The entry that follows covers one T cell receptor beta chain sequence. Germline CDR1 is LGHNA and CDR2 is YNFKEQ. Trimming cost V 2 bases and J 1 base, with 20 bases left between them. The CDR3 is made up of 19 amino acids. These data originate in a study of blood T cell repertoires in COVID-19. Method: immunoSEQ multiplex PCR; TCRdb's copy keeps in-frame clones and lacks some. The data contain 390,000 or so clones, around 83% of them singletons. The V call is TRBV4-2, the J call TRBJ1-4; perhaps TRBD1 as D (6 bases). Sequencing was performed on PBMCs or T cells enriched from blood (not recorded which). The sequence derives from a woman aged 50 to 60 who had recovered from COVID-19. This chain's CDR3 is CASSQRGSAGAVTNEKLFF. CDR3 DNA: TGTGCCAGCAGCCAAAGAGGGAGTGCAGGGGCCGTAACTAATGAAAAACTGTTTTTT.